The next 14 T cell receptor beta chains were all read from a single sample in a study of glioma-infiltrating T cells. TCR alpha and beta CDR3 regions were amplified from RNA using iRepertoire nested multiplex PCR. Each CDR3 protein is one row after TCRdb ran MiXCR on the multiplex PCR reads. The table includes 150,000 to 200,000 distinct CDR3 sequences, about 40% detected once. The sequenced sample consisted of glioma tissue, nonneoplastic brain tissue, or PBMCs (not recorded which). Source of these receptors: a human donor with low-grade glioma or glioblastoma, undergoing nonglioma brain surgery, or in good health (not recorded which).

This clonotype appeared many times. The chain joins TRBV20-1 to TRBJ1-5; the match to TRBD1 covers 7 bases. V lost 5 bases and J lost 4; bases outside the gene matches: 11. This CDR3 is 15 amino acids long. CDR1 and CDR2 (germline): DFQATT, SNEGSKA (reference sequence). Here the CDR3 reads CSASSPGQRNQPQHF. CDR3 DNA: TGCAGTGCTTCCTCTCCGGGACAGAGAAATCAGCCCCAGCATTTT.

This chain joins TRBV28 and TRBJ1-5, with D tentatively TRBD1 (5 bases). Germline CDR1 MDHEN, CDR2 SYDVKM. V was shortened by 5 bases and J by 2 bases, with 16 bases between the two germline ends. This CDR3 region has 16 residues. Here the CDR3 DNA reads TGTGCCAGCAGTCCGCAAAGTCAGGGTGGCAATCAGCCCCAGCATTTT. This encodes CASSPQSQGGNQPQHF.

The genes are TRBV13 and TRBJ2-1; D is undetermined. This CDR3 comprises 17 residues. The V end lost 5 bases, the J end lost 1 base, and 18 bases lay between the germline ends. Germline CDR1 and CDR2: PRHDT and FYEKMQ (reference sequence). Here the CDR3 reads CASSPELASRSYNEQFF. The DNA for the CDR3 is TGTGCCAGCAGCCCCGAGCTGGCTAGTCGGTCCTACAATGAGCAGTTCTTC.

This clonotype has more than one count but fewer than ten. V and J are TRBV12-3 or TRBV12-4 and TRBJ1-3; D remains unclear. The CDR3 consists of 15 residues. V dropped 3 bases and J dropped 1 base, with 10 bases sitting between them. DNA of the CDR3: TGTGCCAGCAGTTTGGAGGAAAGGTCTGGAAACACCATATATTTT. This gives the protein CASSLEERSGNTIYF.

This clonotype was observed at least ten times. The J gene is TRBJ2-1, the V gene TRBV6-1, with 8 nucleotides matching TRBD2. CDR3 size: 14 residues. With 5 bases clipped from V and 8 bases from J, the junction kept 8 bases outside the gene matches. From germline, CDR1 is MNHNS and CDR2 SASEGT. Here the CDR3 DNA reads TGTGCCAGCAGTAAAGGGACTAGAATCCATGAGCAGTTCTTC. This gives the protein CASSKGTRIHEQFF.

This clonotype occurred a few times. This may stem from a read error, because a much larger clone lies one nucleotide away. The J gene is TRBJ2-2, the V gene TRBV6-1; 8 nucleotides align to TRBD1. The germline V gene has CDR1 MNHNS and CDR2 SASEGT. V trimming: 8 bases; J trimming: 7 bases; junction bases outside the gene matches: 6. The CDR3 is 13 residues long. The CDR3 here is CASLDRAIGELFF. CDR3 nucleotides: TGTGCCAGCCTGGACAGGGCTATCGGGGAGCTGTTTTTT.

As regards this clonotype: A much larger clone differs by one base, so this may be a read error. V usage is TRBV20-1 and J usage is TRBJ2-7; 7 nucleotides match TRBD1. J lost 0 bases, V lost 7 bases, and 15 bases had no gene match. The CDR3 extends over 16 amino acids. Per the germline V gene, CDR1 is DFQATT and CDR2 is SNEGSKA (reference sequence). The chain's CDR3 is CSVSPQTGLSSYEQYF. Here the CDR3 DNA reads TGCAGTGTTAGCCCCCAGACAGGGTTAAGCTCCTACGAGCAGTACTTC.

Comment on this clonotype: A read error is possible here, since a much larger clone lies one base away. The rearrangement uses TRBV20-1 and TRBJ2-5, with D possibly being TRBD1 (6 bases). Germline assignment: CDR1 DFQATT and CDR2 SNEGSKA (reference sequence). The CDR3 spans 15 residues. CDR3 amino acids: CSAIRGFGTKEAQYF. CDR3 bases: TGCAGTGCTATCAGGGGTTTTGGGACCAAAGAGGCCCAGTACTTC.

The sample holds a few counts of this clonotype. Since a much larger clone is just one base distant, this may be a read error. The rearrangement joins TRBV2 to TRBJ2-1, with 7 positions matching TRBD1. This CDR3 has 14 residues. Germline CDR1 reads SNHLY; CDR2 reads FYNNEI. The CDR3 reads CASSLGTARNEKFF. The CDR3 coding sequence is TGTGCCAGCAGTTTGGGGACAGCAAGGAATGAGAAGTTCTTC. The full variable domain, with the rest looked up from reference TRBV2 and TRBJ2-1, is EPEVTQTPSHQVTQMGQEVILRCVPISNHLYFYWYRQILGQKVEFLVSFYNNEISEKSEIFDDQFSVERPDGSNFTLKIRSTKLEDSAMYFCASSLGTARNEKFFGPGTRLTVL.

Ten or more counts support this clonotype. This chain uses TRBV6-1 with TRBJ2-7; 12 bases are a match to TRBD2. The trim removed 8 bases at V and 0 bases at J, leaving 11 bases unmatched. CDR1 and CDR2 from the germline V gene are MNHNS and SASEGT. The CDR3 has 17 residues. The CDR3 bases are TGTGCCAGCGGTATGGGGACTAGCGGGTCCAGCTCCTACGAGCAGTACTTC. Its protein is CASGMGTSGSSSYEQYF.

This clonotype showed up just a few times. The chain joins TRBV19 to TRBJ2-1; D gene ambiguous. Per the germline V gene, CDR1 is LNHDA and CDR2 is SQIVND (reference sequence). The germline V and J ends were trimmed by 9 bases and 0 bases, with 15 bases remaining between them. There are 15 residues in the CDR3. Here the CDR3 DNA reads TGTGCCAGCTCCGACGAGGATAGCTCCTACAATGAGCAGTTCTTC. Translated: CASSDEDSSYNEQFF.

The chain employs TRBV19 and TRBJ2-6; TRBD1 matches 8 bases. CDR3 size: 18 residues. The germline V gene encodes CDR1 LNHDA and CDR2 SQIVND (reference sequence). V was pared by 3 bases and J by 0 bases, with 7 bases of the junction left unmatched. The CDR3 sequence: CASSISGQGISGANVLTF. The DNA for the CDR3 is TGTGCCAGTAGTATTTCTGGACAGGGAATCTCTGGGGCCAACGTCCTGACTTTC.

This clonotype was recorded a few times. This chain uses TRBV3-1 with TRBJ1-2, with TRBD1 identical over 7 bases. This CDR3 contains 12 residues. With 4 bases clipped from V and 8 bases from J, the junction kept 4 bases outside the gene matches. The germline CDR1 and CDR2 sequences are LGHDT and YNNKEL (reference sequence). The CDR3 sequence: CASSPLGGGYTF. In DNA form, the CDR3 reads TGTGCCAGCAGCCCCCTAGGGGGCGGCTACACCTTC.

Here the CDR3 reads CASSEARRDTQYF. The CDR3 region has the DNA TGTGCCAGCAGTGAAGCGCGGAGGGATACGCAGTATTTT. This sequence joins TRBV2 and TRBJ2-3, with a possible D match to TRBD2 (5 bases). Germline-derived CDR1 and CDR2 are SNHLY and FYNNEI. CDR3 length: 13 amino acids. Trimming left V 0 bases short and J 6 bases short, with 7 bases between.